This T cell receptor beta chain was captured in a study of shared clonotypes between healthy human individuals. Findings and limits, study-wide: Lower generation probabilities were found for non-shared clonotypes than for those shared by all four donors. Memory subsets generally showed smaller estimated richness than naive subsets did.

The trim removed 0 bases at V and 9 bases at J, leaving 10 bases unmatched. CDR1 and CDR2 (germline): SGHRS, YFSETQ. The CDR3 loop spans 16 amino acids. In regard to this clone: Its cognate antigen is unknown.

Produced via immunoSEQ multiplex PCR; TCRdb's table is partial and in-frame only. The table has about 2.4 million clones, more than 85% seen once. Adult Caucasians living in Nashville, Tennessee made up all of the donors. The chain uses TRBV5-1 and TRBJ2-1, with TRBD2 identical over 9 bases. This clonotype originated in a man aged 18 to 29 in good health. Some clones in this sample may be carry-over from other donors' samples. The sample comprised naive CD4+ T cells from PBMCs. Subset meaning: CD45RA+ positively selected. The CDR3 region is CASSLGASGTRGEQFF. CDR3 bases: TGCGCCAGCAGCTTGGGGGCTAGCGGGACTCGGGGTGAGCAGTTCTTC.